The 15 T cell receptor beta chains below come from one sample, sequenced in a study of blood T cell repertoires in COVID-19. The protocol was immunoSEQ multiplex PCR, while the TCRdb copy is restricted to in-frame clones and leaves out a portion. The data hold fewer than 500,000 clones, with 85% to 90% observed a single time. Material for sequencing was PBMCs or T cells enriched from blood (not recorded which). These receptors all stem from a man younger than 40 who had recovered from COVID-19.

The chain joins TRBV6-5 to TRBJ2-7; D is ambiguous. The germline V gene encodes CDR1 MNHEY and CDR2 SVGAGI. This CDR3 has 14 amino acids. Trimming pared 6 bases from V and 0 bases from J, leaving 12 bases between. This chain's CDR3 is CASRAGMGSYEQYF. The CDR3 nucleotides read TGTGCCAGCAGAGCAGGCATGGGCTCCTACGAGCAGTACTTC.

V gene TRBV6-5 combines with J gene TRBJ1-6, with TRBD1 identical over 9 bases. Germline assignment: CDR1 MNHEY and CDR2 SVGAGI. This CDR3 has 15 residues. Trimming cost V 4 bases and J 9 bases; bases outside gene matches: 7. The CDR3 DNA is TGTGCCAGCAGTTGGACCGACAGGGGGAGTTCACCCCTCCACTTT. This translates into CASSWTDRGSSPLHF.

This clone was seen at least ten times. The gene calls are TRBV24-1 and TRBJ2-1; TRBD1 matches 7 bases. Germline CDR1 reads KGHDR; CDR2 reads SFDVKD. The CDR3 is made up of 15 amino acids. Trimming cost V 3 bases and J 13 bases; bases outside gene matches: 14. The CDR3 nucleotides are TGTGCCACCAGTGATGTCACAAAACAACAGGGGAAACAGTTCTTC. Its translation is CATSDVTKQQGKQFF.

This chain connects TRBV27 to TRBJ2-2; D unresolved. V was trimmed by 3 bases and J by 0 bases, leaving 5 bases between them. The CDR3 spans 14 residues. CDR1 and CDR2 (germline): MNHEY, SMNVEV (reference sequence). Here the CDR3 reads CASSLQSNTGELFF. CDR3 nucleotides: TGTGCCAGCAGTTTGCAGTCGAACACCGGGGAGCTGTTTTTT.

The rearrangement joins TRBV5-1 to TRBJ2-3; perhaps TRBD2 as D (6 bases). This CDR3 comprises 11 residues. CDR1 is SGHRS and CDR2 is YFSETQ in the germline V gene. Trimming shortened V by 5 bases and J by 8 bases, and 9 bases separated the two germline ends. The CDR3 coding sequence is TGCGCCAGCAGGGACGGGGGTACGCAGTATTTT. It yields the protein CASRDGGTQYF.

In its sample, this clone was seen once. V gene TRBV6-1 combines with J gene TRBJ2-7; 8 nucleotides agree with TRBD2. Germline CDR1 and CDR2: MNHNS and SASEGT. V was pared by 3 bases and J by 4 bases, with 5 bases of the junction left unmatched. The CDR3 sequence is 14 residues long. In DNA, the CDR3 is TGTGCCAGCAGTGACAGCGGGAGATTGTACGAGCAGTACTTC. Its protein product is CASSDSGRLYEQYF.

The CDR3 nucleotides are TGTGCCAGCAGGGGGGCAGGGAGCGAGCAGTACTTC. The encoded protein is CASRGAGSEQYF. The rearrangement uses TRBV12-3 or TRBV12-4 and TRBJ2-7; possibly TRBD1 for D (6 bases). CDR3 size: 12 residues. Deletions cut 6 bases from V and 6 bases from J, with 12 bases between.

This clone was detected once. V is TRBV25-1 and J is TRBJ2-1, with 10 bases aligning to TRBD1. Trimming took 1 base from V and 5 from J; bases not matched to a gene: 2. CDR3 length: 15 amino acids. CDR1 MGHDK and CDR2 SYGVNS come from the germline V gene. The CDR3 region is CASSEFGTGDNEQFF. CDR3 nucleotide sequence: TGTGCCAGCAGTGAATTTGGGACAGGGGACAATGAGCAGTTCTTC.

This chain uses TRBV5-1 with TRBJ2-3; 8 bases are a match to TRBD1. The CDR3 sequence is 13 residues long. CDR1 and CDR2 from the germline V gene are SGHRS and YFSETQ. With V trimmed by 6 bases and J by 5 bases, 5 bases remained unmatched. In nucleotides, the CDR3 is TGCGCCAGCACCCAGACAGGGGAAGATACGCAGTATTTT. As protein: CASTQTGEDTQYF.

J is TRBJ2-3 and V is TRBV7-6, with 8 bases fitting TRBD1. Looked up from germline, CDR1 is SGHVS and CDR2 is FNYEAQ. The CDR3 length is 16 residues. Germline trimming cut 5 bases from V and 6 bases from J; bases unmatched to any gene: 13. CDR3 amino acids: CASSPMGRGRIDTQYF. DNA for the CDR3: TGTGCCAGCAGCCCAATGGGCAGGGGGCGCATTGATACGCAGTATTTT.

This chain connects TRBV21-1 to TRBJ2-3; TRBD1, the table's D call, lacks a check against the DNA. TRBV21-1 counts as a pseudogene. The CDR3 runs 18 residues. CDR3 DNA sequence: TGTGCCAGCAGCAGCCGTCCCGGGACAGGGATCGGCACAGATACGCAGTATTTT. This codes for CASSSRPGTGIGTDTQYF.

The genes are TRBV27 and TRBJ2-1, with no clear D. CDR1 MNHEY and CDR2 SMNVEV come from the germline V gene (reference sequence). V was clipped by 5 bases and J by 6 bases, with 14 bases between them. The CDR3 runs to 14 residues. CDR3: CASSVIIAPNEQFF. The CDR3, as DNA: TGTGCCAGCAGTGTGATCATAGCCCCCAATGAGCAGTTCTTC.

The chain recombines TRBV4-1 with TRBJ2-2; the D is unclear. Germline V gene lookup returns CDR1 MGHRA and CDR2 YSYEKL. Trimming took off 5 bases at V and 5 bases at J, with 9 bases between the two ends. The CDR3 sequence is 13 residues long. The CDR3 reads CASSSGETGELFF. The CDR3 region has the DNA TGCGCCAGCAGCTCCGGAGAAACCGGGGAGCTGTTTTTT.

J is TRBJ1-1 and V is TRBV5-4; no definite D call. Germline V lookup: CDR1 SGHNT, CDR2 YYREEE (reference sequence). This CDR3 spans 14 amino acids. V dropped 4 bases and J dropped 2 bases, with 12 bases sitting between them. The CDR3 spells CASSPRFYNTEAFF. For the CDR3, the DNA is TGTGCCAGCAGCCCGAGATTTTATAACACTGAAGCTTTCTTT. Full variable domain (remainder filled in from reference TRBV5-4 and TRBJ1-1): ETGVTQSPTHLIKTRGQQVTLRCSSQSGHNTVSWYQQALGQGPQFIFQYYREEENGRGNFPPRFSGLQFPNYSSELNVNALELDDSALYLCASSPRFYNTEAFFGQGTRLTVV.

The gene calls are TRBV2 and TRBJ2-1, with 10 nucleotides matching TRBD2. This CDR3 has 14 amino acids. V was pared by 8 bases and J by 4 bases, with 5 bases of the junction left unmatched. Germline values: CDR1 SNHLY, CDR2 FYNNEI. The CDR3 sequence is CASRLAGVYNEQFF. In nucleotides, the CDR3 is TGTGCCAGCCGCCTAGCGGGGGTATACAATGAGCAGTTCTTC.